The present T cell receptor (beta chain) was sequenced within a study of post-analysis software for immune sequencing data (dated by TCRdb to the mid-2010s). A note on the overall study: Relapsing-remitting, secondary progressive and progressive-relapsing multiple sclerosis were recorded as disease courses, and subtype annotation was lacking for some patients. A subset of samples was prepared in parallel using single-end sample barcoding, then pooled and co-amplified after Illumina adapter ligation. The patient repertoires were compared against approximately twelve previously published healthy control repertoires obtained from donors aged roughly 6 to 26 years.

To demonstrate the VDJtools post-analysis software, the study profiled TCR beta repertoires from the peripheral blood of approximately twelve young patients with multiple sclerosis. The multiple sclerosis patients were children and adolescents between roughly 6 and 17 years of age. The investigation overall reported the following: Significantly higher frequencies in patients than in controls were found for roughly 5 TRBV segments, including TRBV5-6, TRBV5-1 and TRBV20-1. Direct clustering with F measure revealed strong co-clustering of samples prepared in the same batch, which led to a batch-effect correction. Normalized Chao1 diversity was significantly lower in multiple sclerosis patients than controls, suggesting substantial peripheral T-cell clonal expansion. The control group was slightly older than the multiple sclerosis patient group.

Library preparation was by PCR. Instrument on record: Illumina HiSeq 2500. Unique molecular identifiers were incorporated into TCR beta cDNA libraries to reduce PCR and sequencing biases. Per 1 to 10 million input T cells, roughly 500,000 cDNA molecules were obtained, such that each molecule approximated one T cell. The patient libraries were prepared and sequenced using the same protocol as the earlier healthy control dataset. Within a given batch, samples were prepared together, multiplexed and sequenced on the same HiSeq lane. In the original analysis: MIGEC was used to process the raw barcoded reads, and molecular identifier groups with only a single read were discarded before consensus assembly and CDR3 extraction. Clonotype tables were post-analysed with VDJtools, and diversity was normalized by down-sampling all datasets to the smallest sample size. Repertoire overlap clustering matched CDR3 amino acid but not nucleotide sequences to correct batch-related cross-sample contamination. In TCRdb, the public reads were trimmed at Q25 with fastp and aligned with MiXCR, with productive beta chains retained. Rows with a matching CDR3 protein are joined into one entry that keeps the most common DNA and genes. It is TCRdb's table, rather than the study itself, that gives the V and J calls and clone size. The sample table records fewer than 900,000 distinct CDR3 sequences; about 43% of these occur just once. Of the sample, roughly 5% is held by the ten largest clones.

With regard to this clonotype: The antigen it recognizes is unknown. One base away there is no much larger clone; base qualities are not given.

The germline V gene yields MNHNS for CDR1 and SASEGT for CDR2. CDR3 length: 12 amino acids, cysteine to phenylalanine. The read is trimmed to its CDR3 DNA, 36 bases read in frame from base 1. The trim is 9 bases for V and 4 bases for J, with a gap of 10 bases between the germline ends. The clonotype originates from a girl aged 10-17 years with multiple sclerosis. The receptor chain draws on TRBV6-1 and TRBJ2-1; no D gene call is confident. Sequenced input: blood. The CDR3 loop reads CASSLMYNEQFF. In nucleotides, the sequence is TGTGCCAGTTCCCTGATGTACAATGAGCAGTTCTTC.